Sequencing of this T cell receptor beta chain was carried out in a study of blood T cell repertoires in COVID-19. Across the study: Material from acute and convalescent COVID-19 was sourced from the United States, Italy and Spain. The analysed material was cDNA or gDNA that came from T cells, B-cell-depleted T cells, or PBMCs.

In the study's own analysis: Estimation of nucleated cell counts was performed using reference gene primer amplification. Sequencing was performed with immunoSEQ multiplex PCR; in TCRdb, only in-frame clones are kept and a portion is missing. V and J calls and clone size are those listed in that table; D and trimming were worked out from the DNA. The table lists 80,000 to 100,000 clones, 91% of them singletons. V was shortened by 0 bases and J by 2 bases, with 10 bases between the two germline ends. This CDR3 has 15 residues. Germline loops: CDR1 SGHTA, CDR2 FQGTGA. The sequencing input was peripheral blood. The clonotype was recovered from a human donor with active COVID-19. The donor label of this sample is uncertain. The chain carries TRBV7-3 and TRBJ2-5; D possibly corresponds to TRBD2 (6 bases). This chain's CDR3 is CASSLTVGGQETQYF. The CDR3 nucleotides read TGTGCCAGCAGCTTAACTGTGGGGGGACAAGAGACCCAGTACTTC. Full variable domain (rest looked up from reference TRBV7-3 and TRBJ2-5): GAGVSQTPSNKVTEKGKYVELRCDPISGHTALYWYRQSLGQGPEFLIYFQGTGAADDSGLPNDRFFAVRPEGSVSTLKIQRTERGDSAVYLCASSLTVGGQETQYFGPGTRLLVL.